The T cell receptor beta chain under discussion was sequenced for a study of T cells in Graves' hyperthyroidism and ophthalmopathy. This CDR3 region has 12 residues. With 6 bases removed from V and 8 bases from J, the gap between germline ends came to 10 bases. Germline lookup yields CDR1 MNHNS and CDR2 SASEGT. Amplification yielded TCR beta CDR3 regions, with RNA transcripts as the source. First-round RT-PCR of the TCR CDR3 relied on the HTBI primer set. TCRdb reprocessed the multiplex PCR reads via MiXCR and lists one record per CDR3 protein. The data show 450,000 to 500,000 distinct CDR3 sequences, with under 25% seen just once and around 47% held by the top ten.

The sequence came from a woman between 65 and 79 years old with Graves' ophthalmopathy. Sequences were obtained from blood. The J gene is TRBJ1-4, the V gene TRBV6-1; no firm D call. The CDR3 coding sequence is TGTGCCAGCAGCCAGGCGGGGGAAAAACTGTTTTTT. Translating it yields CASSQAGEKLFF.